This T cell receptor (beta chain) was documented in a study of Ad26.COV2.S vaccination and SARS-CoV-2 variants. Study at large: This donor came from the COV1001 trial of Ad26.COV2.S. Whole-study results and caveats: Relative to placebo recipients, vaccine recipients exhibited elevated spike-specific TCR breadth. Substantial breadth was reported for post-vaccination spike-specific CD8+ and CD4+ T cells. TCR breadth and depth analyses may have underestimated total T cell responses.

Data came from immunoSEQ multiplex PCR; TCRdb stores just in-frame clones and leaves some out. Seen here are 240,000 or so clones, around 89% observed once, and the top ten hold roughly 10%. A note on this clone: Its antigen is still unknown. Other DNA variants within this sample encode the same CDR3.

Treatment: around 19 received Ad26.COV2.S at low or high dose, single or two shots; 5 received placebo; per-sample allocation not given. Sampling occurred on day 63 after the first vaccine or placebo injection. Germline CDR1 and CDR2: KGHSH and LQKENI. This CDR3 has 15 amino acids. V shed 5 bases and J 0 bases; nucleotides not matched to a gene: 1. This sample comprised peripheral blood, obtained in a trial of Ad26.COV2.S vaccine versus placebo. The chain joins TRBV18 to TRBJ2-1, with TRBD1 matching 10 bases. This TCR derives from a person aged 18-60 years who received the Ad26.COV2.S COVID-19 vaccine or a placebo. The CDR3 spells CASSRTGGSYNEQFF. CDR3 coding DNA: TGTGCCAGCTCAAGGACAGGGGGCTCCTACAATGAGCAGTTCTTC.